The 10 T cell receptor beta chains reported below all come from one sample, sequenced in a study of blood T cell repertoires in COVID-19. Some clones are missing from TCRdb's copy, which holds only in-frame ones; the method was immunoSEQ multiplex PCR. The table has approximately 100,000 clones, 76% seen once. Sequencing input: peripheral blood. The receptors derive from a man older than 75 with COVID-19, enrolled during active disease.

The rearrangement joins TRBV2 to TRBJ2-3; 8 nucleotides line up with TRBD2. J gave up 2 bases and V 6 bases, and 4 bases lay outside the gene matches. The CDR3 spans 14 residues. CDR1 SNHLY and CDR2 FYNNEI come from the germline V gene. The CDR3 spells CASRSGSSTDTQYF. The CDR3 region has the DNA TGTGCCAGCAGAAGCGGGAGTTCCACAGATACGCAGTATTTT.

V usage is TRBV30 and J usage is TRBJ1-3; TRBD1 agrees at 9 bases. Germline CDR1 is GTSNPN and CDR2 is SVGIG (reference sequence). The CDR3 has 15 amino acids. J was trimmed by 0 bases and V by 4 bases; bases with no gene match: 4. CDR3 in DNA: TGTGCCTGGATCCGGGGACAGGGCTCTGGAAACACCATATATTTT. Translation: CAWIRGQGSGNTIYF. Combining the CDR3 with reference TRBV30 and TRBJ1-3 gives the whole variable domain SQTIHQWPATLVQPVGSPLSLECTVEGTSNPNLYWYRQAAGRGLQLLFYSVGIGQISSEVPQNLSASRPQDRQFILSSKKLLLSDSGFYLCAWIRGQGSGNTIYFGEGSWLTVV.

The chain recombines TRBV5-1 with TRBJ1-5; the D is unclear. CDR3 size: 15 residues. Per the germline V gene, CDR1 is SGHRS and CDR2 is YFSETQ. Trimming removed 1 base from V and 0 bases from J, with 8 bases in between. The CDR3 region has the DNA TGCGCCAGCAGCTTGAACAGCAATAGCAATCAGCCCCAGCATTTT. Protein sequence: CASSLNSNSNQPQHF.

V gene TRBV6-1 combines with J gene TRBJ2-1; TRBD2 matches at 9 bases. The CDR3 is 15 amino acids. Germline values: CDR1 MNHNS, CDR2 SASEGT. V shed 1 base and J 7 bases; nucleotides not matched to a gene: 5. CDR3 region: CASSEGAGGPNEQFF. DNA for the CDR3: TGTGCCAGCAGTGAAGGCGCGGGAGGGCCGAATGAGCAGTTCTTC.

The chain has TRBV4-1 and TRBJ2-1; 7 bases align to TRBD2. Trimming at V came to 4 bases and at J to 8 bases, leaving 11 bases not matched to a gene. The CDR3 runs 15 residues. The V gene's germline CDR1 is MGHRA and CDR2 YSYEKL. CDR3 protein: CASSLGPGLLDEQFF. The DNA of the CDR3 is TGCGCCAGCAGCCTCGGACCGGGACTACTGGATGAGCAGTTCTTC.

This clone appeared a few times. The rearrangement links TRBV28 to TRBJ1-5, with D possibly being TRBD1 (6 bases). Trimming stripped 6 bases from V and 3 bases from J, with 15 bases between. Germline values: CDR1 MDHEN, CDR2 SYDVKM. The CDR3 extends over 15 amino acids. This chain's CDR3 is CASRAGRGNNQPQHF. The CDR3 DNA reads as TGTGCCAGCAGGGCGGGCAGGGGTAACAATCAGCCCCAGCATTTT.

This chain joins TRBV11-2 and TRBJ2-7; D call uncertain. V shed 3 bases and J shed 4 bases, with 16 bases lying between them. The CDR3 loop spans 15 amino acids. Germline loops: CDR1 SGHAT, CDR2 FQNNGV. The CDR3 DNA reads TGTGCCAGCAGCTTCTCCCCGGGTGGTGGGTACGAGCAGTACTTC. Translated: CASSFSPGGGYEQYF. Using reference TRBV11-2 and TRBJ2-7 for the parts outside the CDR3, the full variable domain is EAGVAQSPRYKIIEKRQSVAFWCNPISGHATLYWYQQILGQGPKLLIQFQNNGVVDDSQLPKDRFSAERLKGVDSTLKIQPAKLEDSAVYLCASSFSPGGGYEQYFGPGTRLTVT.

The CDR3 sequence is CASSPQASGSYYNEQFF. The CDR3 nucleotides are TGTGCCAGCTCACCACAGGCTAGCGGCTCATACTACAATGAGCAGTTCTTC. The V call is TRBV18, the J call TRBJ2-1, with TRBD2 matching 7 bases. CDR1 and CDR2 from the germline V gene are KGHSH and LQKENI. Trimming took 1 base from V and 3 from J; bases not matched to a gene: 9. This CDR3 has 17 amino acids.

V is TRBV11-2 and J is TRBJ2-7; TRBD2 agrees at 7 bases. Germline lookup yields CDR1 SGHAT and CDR2 FQNNGV. The V gene end was trimmed by 4 bases and the J gene end by 6 bases; junction bases not matched to a gene: 3. The CDR3 extends over 12 amino acids. The chain's CDR3 is CASSSGLLEQYF. CDR3 DNA: TGTGCCAGCAGCTCGGGACTACTCGAGCAGTACTTC.

The chain carries TRBV9 and TRBJ1-2; 10 bases agree with TRBD1. The CDR3 runs 16 residues. V was pared by 2 bases and J by 8 bases, with 12 bases of the junction left unmatched. Germline-derived CDR1 and CDR2 are SGDLS and YYNGEE. This CDR3 is CASSVAPGQGLRGYTF. CDR3 nucleotides: TGTGCCAGCAGCGTTGCACCGGGACAGGGGTTGAGGGGCTACACCTTC. Together with reference TRBV9 and TRBJ1-2, the CDR3 gives the full variable domain: DSGVTQTPKHLITATGQRVTLRCSPRSGDLSVYWYQQSLDQGLQFLIQYYNGEERAKGNILERFSAQQFPDLHSELNLSSLELGDSALYFCASSVAPGQGLRGYTFGSGTRLTVV.